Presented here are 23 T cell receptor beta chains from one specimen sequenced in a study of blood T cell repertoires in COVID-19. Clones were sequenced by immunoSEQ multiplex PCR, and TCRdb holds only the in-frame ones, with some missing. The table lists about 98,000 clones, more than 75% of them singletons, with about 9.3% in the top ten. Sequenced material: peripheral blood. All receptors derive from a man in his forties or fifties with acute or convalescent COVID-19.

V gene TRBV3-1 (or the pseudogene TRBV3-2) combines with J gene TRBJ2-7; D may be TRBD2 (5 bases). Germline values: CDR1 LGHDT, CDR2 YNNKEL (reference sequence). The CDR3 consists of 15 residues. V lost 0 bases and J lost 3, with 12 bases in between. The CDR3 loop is CASSQDGSGLYEQYF. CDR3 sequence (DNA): TGTGCCAGCAGCCAAGATGGCAGCGGACTCTACGAGCAGTACTTC.

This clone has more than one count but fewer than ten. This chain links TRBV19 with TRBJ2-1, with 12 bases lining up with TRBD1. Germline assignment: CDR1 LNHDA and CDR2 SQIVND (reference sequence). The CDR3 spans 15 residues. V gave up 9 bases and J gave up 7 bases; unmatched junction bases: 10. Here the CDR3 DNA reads TGTGCCAGCTATTCCGGGACAGGGGGCCGGAATGAGCAGTTCTTC. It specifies CASYSGTGGRNEQFF.

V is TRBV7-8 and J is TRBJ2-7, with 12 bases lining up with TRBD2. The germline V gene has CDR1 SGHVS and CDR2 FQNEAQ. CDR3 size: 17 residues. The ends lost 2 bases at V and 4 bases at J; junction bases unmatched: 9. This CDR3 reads CASSLTTSGSSRYEQYF. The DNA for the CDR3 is TGTGCCAGCAGCTTAACGACTAGCGGGAGTTCTCGTTACGAGCAGTACTTC. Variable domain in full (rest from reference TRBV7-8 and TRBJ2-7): GAGVSQSPRYKVAKRGQDVALRCDPISGHVSLFWYQQALGQGPEFLTYFQNEAQLDKSGLPSDRFFAERPEGSVSTLKIQRTQQEDSAVYLCASSLTTSGSSRYEQYFGPGTRLTVT.

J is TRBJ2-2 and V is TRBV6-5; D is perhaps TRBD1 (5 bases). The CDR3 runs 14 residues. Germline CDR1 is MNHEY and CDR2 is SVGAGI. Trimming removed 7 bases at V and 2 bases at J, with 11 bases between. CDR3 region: CASISDRNTGELFF. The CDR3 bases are TGTGCCAGCATTTCAGACAGAAACACCGGGGAGCTGTTTTTT.

This CDR3 is CASSFFWGDHNEQFF. As DNA, the CDR3 is TGTGCCAGCAGCTTTTTTTGGGGCGACCACAATGAGCAGTTCTTC. The chain links TRBV7-2 to TRBJ2-1; a possible D gene is TRBD1 (5 bases). This CDR3 is 15 amino acids long. The V end lost 3 bases, the J end lost 5 bases, and 14 bases lay between the germline ends. CDR1 is SGHTA, CDR2 FQGNSA, per germline.

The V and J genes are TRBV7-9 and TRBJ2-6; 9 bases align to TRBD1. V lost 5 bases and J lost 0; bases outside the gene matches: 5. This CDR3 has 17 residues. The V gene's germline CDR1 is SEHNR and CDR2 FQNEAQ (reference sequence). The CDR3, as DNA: TGTGCCAGCAGCCGGACAGGGGTCAACTCTGGGGCCAACGTCCTGACTTTC. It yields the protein CASSRTGVNSGANVLTF. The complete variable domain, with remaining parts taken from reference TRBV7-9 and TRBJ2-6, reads DTGVSQNPRHKITKRGQNVTFRCDPISEHNRLYWYRQTLGQGPEFLTYFQNEAQLEKSRLLSDRFSAERPKGSFSTLEIQRTEQGDSAMYLCASSRTGVNSGANVLTFGAGSRLTVL.

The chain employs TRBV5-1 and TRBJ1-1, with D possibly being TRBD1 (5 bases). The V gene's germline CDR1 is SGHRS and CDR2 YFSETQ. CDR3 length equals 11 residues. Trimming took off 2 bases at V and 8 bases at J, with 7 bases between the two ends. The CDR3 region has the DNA TGCGCCAGCAGCTTAAAGGGGGAAGCTTTCTTT. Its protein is CASSLKGEAFF. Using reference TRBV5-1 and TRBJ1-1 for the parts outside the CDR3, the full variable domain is KAGVTQTPRYLIKTRGQQVTLSCSPISGHRSVSWYQQTPGQGLQFLFEYFSETQRNKGNFPGRFSGRQFSNSRSEMNVSTLELGDSALYLCASSLKGEAFFGQGTRLTVV.

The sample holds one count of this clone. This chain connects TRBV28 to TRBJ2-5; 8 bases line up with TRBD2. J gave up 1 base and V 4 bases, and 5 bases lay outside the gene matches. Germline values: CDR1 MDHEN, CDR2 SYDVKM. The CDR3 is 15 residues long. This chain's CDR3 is CASSSSGLVQETQYF. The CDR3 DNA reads TGTGCCAGCAGTTCATCGGGACTAGTCCAAGAGACCCAGTACTTC.

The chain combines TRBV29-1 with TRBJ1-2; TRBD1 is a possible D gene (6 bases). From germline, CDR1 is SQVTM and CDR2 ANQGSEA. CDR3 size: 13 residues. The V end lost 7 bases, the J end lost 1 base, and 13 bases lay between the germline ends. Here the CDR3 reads CSAKGHLNYGYTF. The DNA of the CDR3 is TGCAGCGCCAAGGGACACCTTAACTATGGCTACACCTTC. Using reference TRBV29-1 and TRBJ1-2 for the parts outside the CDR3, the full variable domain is SAVISQKPSRDICQRGTSLTIQCQVDSQVTMMFWYRQQPGQSLTLIATANQGSEATYESGFVIDKFPISRPNLTFSTLTVSNMSPEDSSIYLCSAKGHLNYGYTFGSGTRLTVV.

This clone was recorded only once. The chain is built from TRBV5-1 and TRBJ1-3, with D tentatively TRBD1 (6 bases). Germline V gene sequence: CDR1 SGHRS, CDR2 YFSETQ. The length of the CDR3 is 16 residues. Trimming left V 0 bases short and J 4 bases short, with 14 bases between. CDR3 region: CASSLAPTGSGNTIYF. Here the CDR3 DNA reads TGCGCCAGCAGCTTGGCCCCGACAGGTTCAGGAAACACCATATATTTT. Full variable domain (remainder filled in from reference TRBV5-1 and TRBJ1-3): KAGVTQTPRYLIKTRGQQVTLSCSPISGHRSVSWYQQTPGQGLQFLFEYFSETQRNKGNFPGRFSGRQFSNSRSEMNVSTLELGDSALYLCASSLAPTGSGNTIYFGEGSWLTVV.

CDR3 loop: CASSRPGQGRWYNEQFF. CDR3 sequence (DNA): TGCGCCAGCAGTCGGCCGGGACAGGGAAGATGGTACAATGAGCAGTTCTTC. The rearrangement joins TRBV23-1 to TRBJ2-1, with TRBD1 matching 9 bases. TRBV23-1 is sorted into the ORF group, with uncertain function. This CDR3 spans 17 amino acids. V dropped 4 bases and J dropped 4; count of bases not matched to a gene: 11.

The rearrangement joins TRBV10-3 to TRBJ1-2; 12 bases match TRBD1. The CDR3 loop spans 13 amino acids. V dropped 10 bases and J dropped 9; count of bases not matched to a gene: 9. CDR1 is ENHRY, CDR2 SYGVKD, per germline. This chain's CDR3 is CATYGGTGGSYTF. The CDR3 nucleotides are TGTGCCACCTATGGGGGGACAGGGGGCAGCTACACCTTC.

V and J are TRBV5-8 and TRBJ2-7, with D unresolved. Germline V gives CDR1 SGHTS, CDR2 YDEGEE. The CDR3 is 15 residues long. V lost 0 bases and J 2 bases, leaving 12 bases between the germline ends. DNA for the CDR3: TGTGCCAGCAGCTTGGAATTCGACGGAGCCTACGAGCAGTACTTC. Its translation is CASSLEFDGAYEQYF.

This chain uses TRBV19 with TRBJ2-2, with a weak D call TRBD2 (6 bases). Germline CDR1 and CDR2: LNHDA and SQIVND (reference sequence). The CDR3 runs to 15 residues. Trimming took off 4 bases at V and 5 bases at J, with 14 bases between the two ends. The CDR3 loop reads CASSRRDGYTGELFF. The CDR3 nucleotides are TGTGCCAGTAGTAGGCGGGACGGATATACCGGGGAGCTGTTTTTT.

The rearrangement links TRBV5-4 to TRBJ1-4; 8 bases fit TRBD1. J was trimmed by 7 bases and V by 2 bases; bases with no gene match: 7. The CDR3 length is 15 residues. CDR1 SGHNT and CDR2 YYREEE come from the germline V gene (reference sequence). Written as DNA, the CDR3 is TGTGCCAGCAGCTTACGACTAGGACAGGGTGAAAAACTGTTTTTT. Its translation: CASSLRLGQGEKLFF.

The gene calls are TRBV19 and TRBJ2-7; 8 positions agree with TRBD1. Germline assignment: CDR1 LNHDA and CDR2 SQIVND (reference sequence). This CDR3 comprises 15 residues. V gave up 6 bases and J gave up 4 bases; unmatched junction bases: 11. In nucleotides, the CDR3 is TGTGCCAGTAGCCATGCCGGACAGGGCGGGTACGAGCAGTACTTC. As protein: CASSHAGQGGYEQYF.

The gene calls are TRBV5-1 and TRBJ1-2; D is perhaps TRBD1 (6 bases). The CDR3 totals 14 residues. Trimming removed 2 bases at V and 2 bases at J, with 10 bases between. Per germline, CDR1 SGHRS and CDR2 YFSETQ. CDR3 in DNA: TGCGCCAGCAGCTTAATAGGACAGAACTATGGCTACACCTTC. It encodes CASSLIGQNYGYTF.

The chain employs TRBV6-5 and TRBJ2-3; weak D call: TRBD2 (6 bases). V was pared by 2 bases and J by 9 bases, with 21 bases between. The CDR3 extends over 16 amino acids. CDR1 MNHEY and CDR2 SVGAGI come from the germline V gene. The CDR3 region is CASSYIRLGGPGTQYF. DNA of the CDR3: TGTGCCAGCAGTTACATTCGACTAGGAGGACCCGGCACGCAGTATTTT.

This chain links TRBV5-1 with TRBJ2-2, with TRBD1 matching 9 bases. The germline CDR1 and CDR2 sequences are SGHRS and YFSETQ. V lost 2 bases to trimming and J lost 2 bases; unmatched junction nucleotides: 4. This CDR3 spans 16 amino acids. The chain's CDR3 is CASSFDRGSNTGELFF. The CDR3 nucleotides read TGCGCCAGCAGCTTTGACAGGGGGTCAAACACCGGGGAGCTGTTTTTT.

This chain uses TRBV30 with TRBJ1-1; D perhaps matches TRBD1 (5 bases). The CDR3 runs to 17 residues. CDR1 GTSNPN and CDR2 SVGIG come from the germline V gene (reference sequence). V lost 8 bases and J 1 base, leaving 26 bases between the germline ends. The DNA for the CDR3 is TGTGCCCGTAAGAAGTTGGGGCAGGGCCAAAGGAACACTGAAGCTTTCTTT. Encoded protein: CARKKLGQGQRNTEAFF. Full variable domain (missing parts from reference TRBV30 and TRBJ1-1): SQTIHQWPATLVQPVGSPLSLECTVEGTSNPNLYWYRQAAGRGLQLLFYSVGIGQISSEVPQNLSASRPQDRQFILSSKKLLLSDSGFYLCARKKLGQGQRNTEAFFGQGTRLTVV.

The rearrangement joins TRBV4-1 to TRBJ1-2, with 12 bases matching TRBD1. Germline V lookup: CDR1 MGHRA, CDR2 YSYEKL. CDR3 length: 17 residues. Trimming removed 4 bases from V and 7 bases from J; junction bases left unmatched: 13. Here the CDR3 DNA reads TGCGCCAGCAGCCCAAGGGGGGACAGGGGGCGTCATTTTGGCTACACCTTC. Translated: CASSPRGDRGRHFGYTF.

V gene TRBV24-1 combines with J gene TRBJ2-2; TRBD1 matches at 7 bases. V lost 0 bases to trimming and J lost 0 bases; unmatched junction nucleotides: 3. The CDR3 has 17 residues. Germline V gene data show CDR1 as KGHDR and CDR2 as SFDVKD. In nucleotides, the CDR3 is TGTGCCACCAGTGATTTGCAAGGGGGCGCGAACACCGGGGAGCTGTTTTTT. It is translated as CATSDLQGGANTGELFF.

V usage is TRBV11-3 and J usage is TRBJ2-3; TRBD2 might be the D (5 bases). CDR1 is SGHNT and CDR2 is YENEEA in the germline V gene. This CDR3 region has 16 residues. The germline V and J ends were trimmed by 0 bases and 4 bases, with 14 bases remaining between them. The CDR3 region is CASSLDVLAQPDTQYF. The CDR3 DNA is TGTGCCAGCAGCTTAGATGTCCTAGCCCAGCCAGATACGCAGTATTTT.